A single sample is the source of the 5 T cell receptor beta chains below, sequenced in a study of T cell clonality in common variable immunodeficiency. Assay used: immunoSEQ multiplex PCR; TCRdb lists only in-frame clones, some missing. The sample contains some 33,000 clones, none occurring once; under 4.5% lies in the top ten. The sample consisted of peripheral blood mononuclear cells. Receptor source: a person between 18 and 75 years old in good health.

This clone was found many times. The CDR3 end is not reached by the read, which stops 3 residues before it; the germline J gene fills it in. V is TRBV7-6 and J is TRBJ2-5; D call uncertain. Germline-derived CDR1 and CDR2 are SGHVS and FNYEAQ. The CDR3 covers 14 residues. Trimming cost V 2 bases and J 0 bases, with 7 bases left between them. CDR3 residues: CASSLTEYQETQYF. Partial CDR3 DNA: TGTGCCAGCAGCTTAACAGAGTACCAAGAGACC.

Only a few counts were recorded for this clone. The CDR3 end falls 3 residues outside the read, so it is completed with the germline J gene. The chain employs TRBV5-1 and TRBJ2-3; 9 positions agree with TRBD2. Germline assignment: CDR1 SGHRS and CDR2 YFSETQ. The CDR3 loop spans 15 amino acids. This chain's CDR3 is CASSLLAGGQETQYF. Incomplete CDR3 DNA: TGCGCCAGCAGCCTACTCGCGGGGGGGCAAGAGACG.

This clone was detected ten times or more. Coverage ceases 3 residues before the CDR3 finishes, and the germline J gene fills in the end. This chain uses TRBV20-1 with TRBJ2-3, with 9 bases matching TRBD1. Unmatched junction bases numbered 8, after V lost 0 bases and J lost 7 bases. This CDR3 contains 15 residues. Germline values: CDR1 DFQATT, CDR2 SNEGSKA (reference sequence). CDR3 sequence: CSARDPGQGRNTQYF. Incomplete CDR3 DNA: TGCAGTGCTAGAGATCCAGGACAGGGGAGGAATACG.

This clone has a count of ten or more. The DNA ends 3 residues before the CDR3 does, and the rest of the CDR3 is filled in from the germline J gene. This chain connects TRBV6-2 or TRBV6-3 to TRBJ1-1; tentatively, D is TRBD1 (5 bases). V was pared by 6 bases and J by 2 bases, with 10 bases between. The length of the CDR3 is 13 residues. Per the germline V gene, CDR1 is MNHEY and CDR2 is SVGEGT. CDR3 region: CASRPDRNTEAFF. CDR3 DNA, as far as it was read: TGTGCCAGCAGACCAGACAGAAACACTGAA.

This clone was detected ten times or more. The CDR3 end lies 3 residues beyond the end of the read and is filled in from the germline J gene. The rearrangement links TRBV2 to TRBJ1-5; D remains unclear. The CDR3 sequence is 14 residues long. With 4 bases removed from V and 2 bases from J, the gap between germline ends came to 9 bases. Per germline, CDR1 SNHLY and CDR2 FYNNEI. This CDR3 is CASSVGHGNQPQHF. The DNA read from the CDR3 is TGTGCCAGCAGTGTTGGGCACGGCAATCAGCCC.